These 7 T cell receptor beta chains originate from one sample sequenced in a study of graft-versus-host responses after intestinal transplantation. The table came from immunoSEQ multiplex PCR; TCRdb's copy has only in-frame clones and leaves some out. The table includes roughly 90,000 clones, 88% detected once. No antigen is known for these receptors. This specimen was unstimulated CD4+ T cells sorted from spleen or lymph node cells, taken before transplant. These TCRs come from a human donor who was the organ donor for an intestinal transplant.

The genes are TRBV9 and TRBJ1-5; the D gene is possibly TRBD1 (5 bases). Germline assignment: CDR1 SGDLS and CDR2 YYNGEE. This CDR3 has 15 residues. The germline V and J ends were trimmed by 0 bases and 6 bases, with 13 bases remaining between them. CDR3 amino acids: CASSVGAGRGQPQHF. The CDR3 DNA reads TGTGCCAGCAGCGTAGGGGCAGGGAGGGGTCAGCCCCAGCATTTT.

This chain links TRBV12-5 with TRBJ2-1; TRBD2 aligns across 14 bases. Germline-derived CDR1 and CDR2 are LGHNT and FRNRAP. V lost 6 bases to trimming and J lost 4 bases; unmatched junction nucleotides: 5. The CDR3 length is 16 residues. The CDR3 sequence is CASGERLAGGYNEQFF. CDR3 sequence (DNA): TGTGCTAGTGGGGAAAGACTAGCGGGGGGGTACAATGAGCAGTTCTTC.

The rearrangement uses TRBV4-1 and TRBJ2-1; no reliable D call. Looked up from germline, CDR1 is MGHRA and CDR2 is YSYEKL. With 0 bases removed from V and 2 bases from J, the gap between germline ends came to 8 bases. This CDR3 contains 15 residues. The CDR3 DNA follows: TGCGCCAGCAGCCAAGATGGGCAGCCCTACAATGAGCAGTTCTTC. Amino acid sequence: CASSQDGQPYNEQFF.

The chain has TRBV6-5 and TRBJ2-3; D is unclear. CDR1 MNHEY and CDR2 SVGAGI come from the germline V gene. With 2 bases removed from V and 6 bases from J, the gap between germline ends came to 9 bases. This CDR3 has 13 residues. In nucleotides, the CDR3 is TGTGCCAGCAGTTACGATGGTGCGGATACGCAGTATTTT. Its protein is CASSYDGADTQYF.

This clone is a singleton in its sample. This chain joins TRBV7-9 and TRBJ2-7; D is perhaps TRBD1 (6 bases). Germline assignment: CDR1 SEHNR and CDR2 FQNEAQ (reference sequence). V was trimmed by 2 bases and J by 2 bases, leaving 13 bases between them. There are 15 residues in the CDR3. DNA of the CDR3: TGTGCCAGCAGCTTACTGCAGGCAGGGGCCTACGAGCAGTACTTC. It codes for CASSLLQAGAYEQYF.

This chain links TRBV4-1 with TRBJ2-7; D ambiguous. CDR1 and CDR2 (germline): MGHRA, YSYEKL. V lost 1 base to trimming and J lost 3 bases, with 10 bases between them. The CDR3 is 14 residues long. The CDR3 here is CASSQGFFGYEQYF. CDR3 in DNA: TGCGCCAGCAGCCAAGGATTTTTCGGCTACGAGCAGTACTTC.

Of note for this clone: Other DNA sequences in the same sample also yield this CDR3. V usage is TRBV18 and J usage is TRBJ2-7, with a weak D call TRBD1 (5 bases). Trimming removed 1 base from V and 4 bases from J, with 11 bases in between. Germline V gene data show CDR1 as KGHSH and CDR2 as LQKENI. The CDR3 has 14 amino acids. CDR3 amino acids: CASSPRQGAYEQYF. The CDR3 DNA reads TGTGCCAGCTCACCACGGCAGGGCGCGTACGAGCAGTACTTC.